This T cell receptor (beta chain) was observed in a study of blood T cell repertoires in COVID-19. Study-wide context: T cells, B-cell-depleted T cells, or PBMCs provided the cDNA or gDNA that served as material.

Libraries were prepared by immunoSEQ multiplex PCR; TCRdb keeps only in-frame clonotypes and omits some of them. The sample contains about 170,000 clones, roughly 84% of which appear only once. The sequence was obtained from a woman older than 75 with active or convalescent COVID-19. The sequenced sample consisted of peripheral blood.

CDR3 bases: TGTGCCAGCAGTCGCCCACAGGGGGCTCGGGGAGAGCAGTACTTC. This encodes CASSRPQGARGEQYF. The rearrangement links TRBV5-6 to TRBJ2-7; TRBD1 aligns across 9 bases. J was trimmed by 7 bases and V by 5 bases; bases with no gene match: 13. The germline V gene has CDR1 SGHDT and CDR2 YYEEEE. This CDR3 has 15 amino acids.